In its sample, the clone carrying this T cell receptor (beta chain) was seen once. The V gene's germline CDR1 is MDHEN and CDR2 SYDVKM. The CDR3 runs 11 residues. V was trimmed by 11 bases and J by 5 bases, leaving 12 bases between them. This sample is drawn from a study of blood T cells in healthy people across ages. With a J-beta primer mix and a sample-barcoded 5' primer, a second PCR ran 7 to 11 cycles. One entry per CDR3 protein, called by TCRdb with MiXCR from the 5' RACE reads. The table has 1,500,000 or so distinct CDR3 sequences, 59% seen once; the top ten hold under 8.5%. The specimen sequenced was blood. The V and J genes are TRBV28 and TRBJ1-1; the D is unclear. The sequence was obtained from a man between 18 and 35 years old in good health. The CDR3: CAAVVWTEAFF. CDR3 DNA sequence: TGTGCCGCTGTGGTTTGGACTGAAGCTTTCTTT. The variable domain in full, completed from reference TRBV28 and TRBJ1-1, reads DVKVTQSSRYLVKRTGEKVFLECVQDMDHENMFWYRQDPGLGLRLIYFSYDVKMKEKGDIPEGYSVSREKKERFSLILESASTNQTSMYLCAAVVWTEAFFGQGTRLTVV.